This T cell receptor beta chain was identified during a study of T cells after yellow fever vaccination. Study background: Some fractions had low cell numbers, and these were prepared with SMART-Seq v4 Ultra Low Input.

Each CDR3 protein is one row after TCRdb ran MiXCR on the 5' RACE reads. The sample gives approximately 93,000 distinct CDR3 sequences, 5.8% of which show up once; over 40% is in the top ten. General study findings and limits: Some clonotypes were seen in both the CD4 and the CD8 compartments. These made up a small share and likely arose from convergent recombination. The secondary T-cell response peaked on day 5, not day 15, but was weaker. The study noted that FACS-sorted repertoires could contain abundant clonotypes contaminating from the bulk population.

Per the germline V gene, CDR1 is MNHEY and CDR2 is SVGEGT. The CDR3 is 16 residues long. V lost 0 bases, J lost 0 bases, and 11 bases lay in between. The sample holds a few counts of this clonotype. Its antigen remains unknown. The sample in question was CD8+ T cells sorted from PBMCs, obtained 10 days after the yellow fever booster vaccination. This clonotype was obtained from a young man who received the YFV17D yellow fever vaccine. The V call is TRBV6-2 or TRBV6-3, the J call TRBJ1-1; D unresolved. The CDR3 here is CASSYSRRQMNTEAFF. The CDR3 DNA reads as TGTGCCAGCAGTTACTCGAGGCGGCAAATGAACACTGAAGCTTTCTTT.